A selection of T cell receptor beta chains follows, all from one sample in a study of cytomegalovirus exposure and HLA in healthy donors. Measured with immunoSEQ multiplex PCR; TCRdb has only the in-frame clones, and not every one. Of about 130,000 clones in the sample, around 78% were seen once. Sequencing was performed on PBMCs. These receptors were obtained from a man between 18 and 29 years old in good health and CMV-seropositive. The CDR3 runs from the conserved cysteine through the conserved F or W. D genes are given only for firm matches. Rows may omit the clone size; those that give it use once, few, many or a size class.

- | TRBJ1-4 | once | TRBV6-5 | TGTGCCAGCAGCCCCACAGGCGGCTATGAAAAACTGTTTTTT | CASSPTGGYEKLFF
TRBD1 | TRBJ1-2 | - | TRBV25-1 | TGTGCCAGCAGTGAACACCAGGGGGCTAACTATGGCTACACCTTC | CASSEHQGANYGYTF
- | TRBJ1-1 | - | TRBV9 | TGTGCCAGGCCTCGTAGCCCTTCGAATGAAGCTTTCTTT | CARPRSPSNEAFF
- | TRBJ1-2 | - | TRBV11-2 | TGTGCCAGCAGCTCCCTGACAGAACTTACGAGTGGCTACACCTTC | CASSSLTELTSGYTF
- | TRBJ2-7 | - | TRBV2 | TGTGCCAGCAGTGAGGTCAGGGACGAGCAGTACTTC | CASSEVRDEQYF
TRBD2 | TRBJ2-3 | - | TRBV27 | TGTGCCAGCACCTTCACGGGGGGGGCTGTGGCTACGCAGTATTTT | CASTFTGGAVATQYF
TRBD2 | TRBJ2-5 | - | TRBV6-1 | TGTGCCAGCAGTGAACAGACTATGAGCGGGAAAGAGACCCAGTACTTC | CASSEQTMSGKETQYF
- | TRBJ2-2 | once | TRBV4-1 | TGCGCCAGCAGCCACCCGTGGCAGGGAAACACCGGGGAGCTGTTTTTT | CASSHPWQGNTGELFF
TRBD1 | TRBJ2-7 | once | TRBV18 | TGTGCCAGCTCACGAGGACAGGGGAACTACGAGCAGTACTTC | CASSRGQGNYEQYF
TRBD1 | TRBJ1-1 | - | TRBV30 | TGTGCCTGGAGTGCCCGTCCCGGGACAGGGGACACTGAAGCTTTCTTT | CAWSARPGTGDTEAFF
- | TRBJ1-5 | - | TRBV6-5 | TGTGCCAGCAGTTACGCCGGGACTAGGCAGCCCCAGCATTTT | CASSYAGTRQPQHF
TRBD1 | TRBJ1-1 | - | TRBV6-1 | TGTGCCAGCAGTGAAGTCTATTTCAGGGGACAGGGGATCCTTTACGGTACTTCCCATGGAGCTTTCTTT | CASSEVYFRGQGILYGTSHGAFF
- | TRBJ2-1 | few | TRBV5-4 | TGTGCCAGCAGCCCGACAGGACGATCATACAATGAGCAGTTCTTC | CASSPTGRSYNEQFF
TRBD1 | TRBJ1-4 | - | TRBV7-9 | TGTGCCAGCAGCTTAGCGGGGACAGGGGTACATGAAAAACTGTTTTTT | CASSLAGTGVHEKLFF
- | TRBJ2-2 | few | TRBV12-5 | TGTGCTAGTGGTTCCCCTATGGTCGGGGAGCTGTTTTTT | CASGSPMVGELFF
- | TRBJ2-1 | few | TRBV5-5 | TGTGCCAGTTCAGGCACCCGCTCCTACAATGAGCAGTTCTTC | CASSGTRSYNEQFF
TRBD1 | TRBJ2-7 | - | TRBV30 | TGTGCCTGGAGTGTACTGAACAGGGGGCAGAAAAACGAGCAGTACTTC | CAWSVLNRGQKNEQYF
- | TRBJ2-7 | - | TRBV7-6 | TGTGCCAGCAGCCTAACAGACTACGAGCAGTACTTC | CASSLTDYEQYF
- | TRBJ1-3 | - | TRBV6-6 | TGTGCCAGCACCTTACACAGGGACCTCTCTGGAAACACCATATATTTT | CASTLHRDLSGNTIYF
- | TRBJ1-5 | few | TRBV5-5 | TGTGCCAGCAGCTTGGCCAGTAGCAATCAGCCCCAGCATTTT | CASSLASSNQPQHF